One and the same sample provided the 3 T cell receptor beta chains below, sequenced in a study of cytomegalovirus exposure and HLA in healthy donors. The PCR employed 60 Vbeta primers together with 13 Jbeta primers. TCRdb keeps only in-frame clones here, not all; method: immunoSEQ multiplex PCR. The sample contains 150,000 to 200,000 clones, approximately 70% of which appear only once. The sample was PBMCs. These receptors all come from a man aged 18 to 29 in good health and CMV-seropositive.

This clone was seen only a few times. CDR3 DNA sequence: TGTGCCAGCAGCTTAACTAGCGGCGTAACAGATACGCAGTATTTT. The encoded protein is CASSLTSGVTDTQYF. The chain uses TRBV7-2 and TRBJ2-3; the match to TRBD2 covers 8 bases. V lost 2 bases, J lost 3 bases, and 4 bases stayed unmatched. The length of the CDR3 is 15 residues. Germline CDR1 SGHTA, CDR2 FQGNSA.

V is TRBV5-8 and J is TRBJ2-7, with D possibly being TRBD1 (6 bases). This CDR3 comprises 14 residues. Between the trimmed V and J ends, which lost 4 bases and 8 bases, there was a span of 19 bases. Per the germline V gene, CDR1 is SGHTS and CDR2 is YDEGEE. The CDR3 sequence: CASSTGTESLQQYV. CDR3 in DNA: TGTGCCAGCAGCACAGGGACCGAATCGCTACAGCAGTACGTC.

This chain links TRBV5-6 with TRBJ1-1, with D uncertain. The CDR3 loop spans 14 amino acids. Trimming took 4 bases from V and 1 from J, leaving 11 bases between them. Germline CDR1 and CDR2: SGHDT and YYEEEE. CDR3 sequence: CASSPDTGNTEAFF. CDR3 nucleotide sequence: TGTGCCAGCAGCCCAGACACCGGGAACACTGAAGCTTTCTTT.